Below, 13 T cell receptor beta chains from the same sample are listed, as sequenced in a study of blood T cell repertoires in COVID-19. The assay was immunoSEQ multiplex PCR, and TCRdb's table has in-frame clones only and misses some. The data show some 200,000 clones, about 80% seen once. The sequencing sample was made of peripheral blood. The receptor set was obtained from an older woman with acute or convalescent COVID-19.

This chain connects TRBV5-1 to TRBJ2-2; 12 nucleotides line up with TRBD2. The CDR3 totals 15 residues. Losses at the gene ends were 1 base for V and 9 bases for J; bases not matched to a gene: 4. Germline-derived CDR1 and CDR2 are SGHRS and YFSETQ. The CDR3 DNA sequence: TGCGCCAGCAGCTTGCTAGCGGGGGGGCCCCGGGAGCTGTTTTTT. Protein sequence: CASSLLAGGPRELFF.

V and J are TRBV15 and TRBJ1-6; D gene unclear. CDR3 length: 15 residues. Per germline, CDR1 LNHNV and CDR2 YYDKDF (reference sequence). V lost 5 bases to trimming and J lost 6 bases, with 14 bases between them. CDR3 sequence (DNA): TGTGCCACCAGCCGGACTGGAGGAACTAATTCACCCCTCCACTTT. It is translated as CATSRTGGTNSPLHF.

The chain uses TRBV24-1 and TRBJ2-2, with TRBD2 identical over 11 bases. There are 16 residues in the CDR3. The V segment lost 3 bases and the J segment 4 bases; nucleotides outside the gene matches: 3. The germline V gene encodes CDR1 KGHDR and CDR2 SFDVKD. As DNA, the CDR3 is TGTGCCACCAGTGATCCTAGCGGGGGGCCCACCGGGGAGCTGTTTTTT. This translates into CATSDPSGGPTGELFF.

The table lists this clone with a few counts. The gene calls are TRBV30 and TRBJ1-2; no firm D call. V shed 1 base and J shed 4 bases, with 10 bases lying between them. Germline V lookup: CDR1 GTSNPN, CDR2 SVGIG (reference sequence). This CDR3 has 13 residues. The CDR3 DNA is TGTGCCTGGAGTGAAGCTCCGTTCTATGGCTACACCTTC. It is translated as CAWSEAPFYGYTF. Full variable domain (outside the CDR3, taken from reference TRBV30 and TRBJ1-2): SQTIHQWPATLVQPVGSPLSLECTVEGTSNPNLYWYRQAAGRGLQLLFYSVGIGQISSEVPQNLSASRPQDRQFILSSKKLLLSDSGFYLCAWSEAPFYGYTFGSGTRLTVV.

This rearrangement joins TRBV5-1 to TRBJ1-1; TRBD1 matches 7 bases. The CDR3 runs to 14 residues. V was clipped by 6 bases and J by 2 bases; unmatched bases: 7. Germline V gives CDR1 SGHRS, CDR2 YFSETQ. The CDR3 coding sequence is TGCGCCAGCACCAGAGACAGGGCCAACACTGAAGCTTTCTTT. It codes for CASTRDRANTEAFF. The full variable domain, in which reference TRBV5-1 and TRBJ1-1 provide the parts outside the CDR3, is KAGVTQTPRYLIKTRGQQVTLSCSPISGHRSVSWYQQTPGQGLQFLFEYFSETQRNKGNFPGRFSGRQFSNSRSEMNVSTLELGDSALYLCASTRDRANTEAFFGQGTRLTVV.

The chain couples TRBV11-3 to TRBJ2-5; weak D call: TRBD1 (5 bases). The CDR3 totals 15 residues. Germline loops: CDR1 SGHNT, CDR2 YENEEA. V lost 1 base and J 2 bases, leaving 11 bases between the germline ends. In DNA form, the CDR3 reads TGTGCCAGCAGCTTAGGGGGCGCTCCACAAGAGACCCAGTACTTC. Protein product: CASSLGGAPQETQYF.

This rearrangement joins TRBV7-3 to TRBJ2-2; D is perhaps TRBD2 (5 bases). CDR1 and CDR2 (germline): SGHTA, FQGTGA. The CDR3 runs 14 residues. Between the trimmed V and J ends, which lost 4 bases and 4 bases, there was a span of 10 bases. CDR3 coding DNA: TGTGCCAGCAGCTCACTAGGATCCACCGGGGAGCTGTTTTTT. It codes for CASSSLGSTGELFF.

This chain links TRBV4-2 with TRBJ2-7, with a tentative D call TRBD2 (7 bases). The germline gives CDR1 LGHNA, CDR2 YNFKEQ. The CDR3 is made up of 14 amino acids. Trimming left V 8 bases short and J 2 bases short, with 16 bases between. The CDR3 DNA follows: TGTGCCAGCGGCTTAGGAGGGGGGGCCTACGAGCAGTACTTC. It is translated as CASGLGGGAYEQYF.

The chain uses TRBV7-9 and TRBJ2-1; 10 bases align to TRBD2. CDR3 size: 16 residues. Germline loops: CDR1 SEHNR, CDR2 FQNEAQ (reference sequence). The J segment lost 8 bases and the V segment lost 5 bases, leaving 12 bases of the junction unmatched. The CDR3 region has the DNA TGTGCCAGCAGCCTTAGCGGGGGGACTAGCCGCGATGAGCAGTTCTTC. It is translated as CASSLSGGTSRDEQFF.

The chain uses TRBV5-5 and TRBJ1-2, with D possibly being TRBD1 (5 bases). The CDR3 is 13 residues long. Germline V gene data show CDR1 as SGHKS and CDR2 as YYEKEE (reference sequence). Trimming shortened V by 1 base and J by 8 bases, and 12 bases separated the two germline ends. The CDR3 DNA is TGTGCCAGCAGCTTGCTTCAGGGCATGGGCTACACCTTC. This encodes CASSLLQGMGYTF.

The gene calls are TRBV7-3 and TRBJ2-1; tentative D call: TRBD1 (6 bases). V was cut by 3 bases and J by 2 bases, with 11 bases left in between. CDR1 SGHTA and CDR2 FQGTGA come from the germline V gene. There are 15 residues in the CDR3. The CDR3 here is CASSFETGPYNEQFF. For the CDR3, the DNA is TGTGCCAGCAGCTTCGAGACAGGCCCCTACAATGAGCAGTTCTTC.

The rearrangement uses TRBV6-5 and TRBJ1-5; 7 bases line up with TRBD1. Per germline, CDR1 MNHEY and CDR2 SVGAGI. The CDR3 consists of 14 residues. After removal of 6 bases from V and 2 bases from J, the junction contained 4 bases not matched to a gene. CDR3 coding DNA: TGTGCCAGCAGCTCCACAGGGGGCAATCAGCCCCAGCATTTT. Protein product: CASSSTGGNQPQHF.

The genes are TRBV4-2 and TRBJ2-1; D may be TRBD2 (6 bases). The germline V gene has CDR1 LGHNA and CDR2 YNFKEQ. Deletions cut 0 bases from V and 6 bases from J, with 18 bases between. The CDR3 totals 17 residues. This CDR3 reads CASSQDPSRGTSNEQFF. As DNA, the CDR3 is TGTGCCAGCAGCCAAGATCCCAGCCGGGGGACGAGCAATGAGCAGTTCTTC.